Following are 22 T cell receptor beta chains from one sample sequenced in a study of cytomegalovirus exposure and HLA in healthy donors. Use of 60 Vbeta and 13 Jbeta primers characterized the PCR. Assay used: immunoSEQ multiplex PCR; TCRdb lists only in-frame clones, some missing. Among 170,000 or so clones, 77% were seen once, and the ten largest hold 1.4%. Specimen: PBMCs. These receptors all come from a woman under 40 in good health and CMV-seropositive.

The genes are TRBV6-6 and TRBJ2-7; D perhaps matches TRBD1 (5 bases). V gave up 5 bases and J gave up 6 bases, with 17 bases separating them. The CDR3 totals 14 residues. Germline V gives CDR1 MNHNY, CDR2 SVGAGI (reference sequence). The chain's CDR3 is CASSDRQSLGEQYF. CDR3 in DNA: TGTGCCAGCAGTGACAGACAGTCCCTAGGCGAGCAGTACTTC.

This chain links TRBV10-1 with TRBJ1-1; 8 bases align to TRBD1. Germline CDR1 is WNHNN and CDR2 is SYGVQD (reference sequence). With 2 bases clipped from V and 5 bases from J, the junction kept 4 bases outside the gene matches. The CDR3 sequence is 14 residues long. CDR3: CASSEGQGGTEAFF. CDR3 nucleotide sequence: TGCGCCAGCAGTGAGGGACAGGGAGGTACTGAAGCTTTCTTT.

This clone was found once. The CDR3 DNA sequence: TGTGCCAGCAGTTTGCCAGGGGGCTTCGCTGAAGCTTTCTTT. It yields the protein CASSLPGGFAEAFF. The rearrangement links TRBV28 to TRBJ1-1, with 8 bases aligning to TRBD1. V was clipped by 3 bases and J by 6 bases; unmatched bases: 6. Germline V lookup: CDR1 MDHEN, CDR2 SYDVKM. The CDR3 consists of 14 residues.

The V gene is TRBV28, the J gene TRBJ1-4; 7 bases line up with TRBD1. In germline, CDR1 is MDHEN, CDR2 SYDVKM. With 3 bases clipped from V and 7 bases from J, the junction kept 17 bases outside the gene matches. There are 18 residues in the CDR3. The CDR3 sequence is CASSFGSGTAKDGEKLFF. CDR3 sequence (DNA): TGTGCCAGCAGTTTCGGGTCTGGGACAGCCAAAGATGGTGAAAAACTGTTTTTT.

The CDR3 region is CSVAPTGGGFSTNEKLFF. The CDR3 region has the DNA TGCAGCGTCGCACCGACAGGGGGCGGATTTTCAACTAATGAAAAACTGTTTTTT. The chain combines TRBV29-1 with TRBJ1-4, with 10 bases matching TRBD1. CDR1 and CDR2 (germline): SQVTM, ANQGSEA. Trimming cost V 6 bases and J 0 bases; bases outside gene matches: 13. The CDR3 runs to 18 residues.

The chain joins TRBV11-3 to TRBJ2-3; 8 bases match TRBD2. CDR3 length: 17 amino acids. Germline V gene data show CDR1 as SGHNT and CDR2 as YENEEA. The V and J ends lost 0 bases and 4 bases, in that order; junction bases with no gene match: 9. This chain's CDR3 is CASSLDPDEAGADTQYF. Here the CDR3 DNA reads TGTGCCAGCAGCTTAGATCCGGACGAAGCGGGGGCAGATACGCAGTATTTT.

The chain combines TRBV11-3 with TRBJ2-7; perhaps TRBD2 as D (6 bases). Per germline, CDR1 SGHNT and CDR2 YENEEA. Trimming cost V 3 bases and J 0 bases, with 6 bases left between them. The CDR3 totals 13 residues. The CDR3 loop is CASSLGGSYEQYF. CDR3 coding DNA: TGTGCCAGCAGCTTGGGGGGCTCCTACGAGCAGTACTTC.

The chain links TRBV12-5 to TRBJ2-3; tentative D call: TRBD2 (5 bases). The CDR3 consists of 16 residues. Germline CDR1 LGHNT, CDR2 FRNRAP. Trimming removed 7 bases from V and 0 bases from J, with 17 bases in between. The CDR3 sequence is CASVLRTSRSTDTQYF. DNA for the CDR3: TGTGCTAGTGTCCTTAGGACTTCCCGTAGCACAGATACGCAGTATTTT.

This chain links TRBV28 with TRBJ1-2; 7 bases line up with TRBD1. The CDR3 is 14 residues long. The germline CDR1 and CDR2 sequences are MDHEN and SYDVKM. Unmatched junction bases numbered 9, after V lost 5 bases and J lost 6 bases. CDR3 residues: CASSTPTGVDGYTF. The CDR3 bases are TGTGCCAGCAGTACACCTACAGGGGTGGATGGCTACACCTTC.

The chain recombines TRBV7-6 with TRBJ1-1; D might be TRBD1 (6 bases). The CDR3 is 12 amino acids. CDR1 is SGHVS, CDR2 FNYEAQ, per germline. CDR3 DNA sequence: TGTCTGTGCAGGGGCGTGGGCACTGAAGCTTTCTTT. It codes for CLCRGVGTEAFF. Full variable domain (missing parts from reference TRBV7-6 and TRBJ1-1): GAGVSQSPRYKVTKRGQDVALRCDPISGHVSLYWYRQALGQGPEFLTYFNYEAQQDKSGLPNDRFSAERPEGSISTLTIQRTEQRDSAMYRCLCRGVGTEAFFGQGTRLTVV.

Turning to this clone: One junction end does not reproduce the germline sequence, and a read error may be involved. The V gene is TRBV2, the J gene TRBJ1-2; the D is unclear. Per the germline V gene, CDR1 is SNHLY and CDR2 is FYNNEI. The CDR3 totals 10 residues. The CDR3 nucleotides are TGTGCCAGCAGCGAACGGTTAGCGGGCTTC. It is translated as CASSERLAGF. The full variable domain, in which reference TRBV2 and TRBJ1-2 provide the parts outside the CDR3, is EPEVTQTPSHQVTQMGQEVILRCVPISNHLYFYWYRQILGQKVEFLVSFYNNEISEKSEIFDDQFSVERPDGSNFTLKIRSTKLEDSAMYFCASSERLAGFGSGTRLTVV.

This chain links TRBV5-6 with TRBJ2-7; no clear D. There are 14 residues in the CDR3. V lost 2 bases, J lost 4 bases, and 13 bases lay in between. Germline-derived CDR1 and CDR2 are SGHDT and YYEEEE. CDR3 amino acids: CASSFQAGVYEQYF. DNA of the CDR3: TGTGCCAGCAGCTTCCAGGCTGGCGTGTACGAGCAGTACTTC.

This clone was counted only a few times. CDR3 nucleotides: TGTGCCAGCAGTGTATCAGGACTAGCGGGTGAGGAGCAGTACTTC. The encoded protein is CASSVSGLAGEEQYF. The chain is built from TRBV2 and TRBJ2-7; the match to TRBD2 covers 11 bases. The CDR3 runs 15 residues. The ends lost 4 bases at V and 7 bases at J; junction bases unmatched: 9. The V gene's germline CDR1 is SNHLY and CDR2 FYNNEI.

The chain links TRBV5-1 to TRBJ2-2; D perhaps matches TRBD2 (6 bases). Germline assignment: CDR1 SGHRS and CDR2 YFSETQ. Between the trimmed V and J ends, which lost 0 bases and 10 bases, there was a span of 10 bases. The CDR3 totals 13 residues. CDR3 sequence reads: CASSLEVAEELFF. The CDR3 DNA reads TGCGCCAGCAGCTTGGAAGTAGCGGAGGAGCTGTTTTTT.

The chain joins TRBV13 to TRBJ2-7; TRBD1 matches at 7 bases. Germline-derived CDR1 and CDR2 are PRHDT and FYEKMQ (reference sequence). This CDR3 has 17 residues. V lost 1 base and J lost 5; bases outside the gene matches: 14. The chain's CDR3 is CASSLDRWNQGGNEQYF. In nucleotides, the CDR3 is TGTGCCAGCAGCTTAGATAGATGGAACCAAGGGGGCAACGAGCAGTACTTC.

Regarding this clone: The same CDR3 can be traced to other DNA sequences in this sample. The rearrangement joins TRBV5-1 to TRBJ2-2; 11 nucleotides match TRBD2. J was trimmed by 3 bases and V by 4 bases; bases with no gene match: 5. This CDR3 comprises 16 residues. CDR1 is SGHRS and CDR2 is YFSETQ in the germline V gene. CDR3 nucleotides: TGCGCCAGCAGCCCGGGGACTAGCGGAGACACCGGGGAGCTGTTTTTT. Translation: CASSPGTSGDTGELFF.

Only one count was recorded for this clone. This sequence joins TRBV5-1 and TRBJ1-2; D gene ambiguous. The CDR3 totals 13 residues. Germline V lookup: CDR1 SGHRS, CDR2 YFSETQ. Trimming removed 0 bases from V and 6 bases from J, with 9 bases in between. CDR3 loop: CASSLGAGNGYTF. In DNA form, the CDR3 reads TGCGCCAGCAGCTTGGGGGCTGGTAATGGCTACACCTTC. Using reference TRBV5-1 and TRBJ1-2 for the parts outside the CDR3, the full variable domain is KAGVTQTPRYLIKTRGQQVTLSCSPISGHRSVSWYQQTPGQGLQFLFEYFSETQRNKGNFPGRFSGRQFSNSRSEMNVSTLELGDSALYLCASSLGAGNGYTFGSGTRLTVV.

CDR3 bases: TGTGCCAGCACACAGGGAGAATACGAGCAGTACTTC. This sequence encodes CASTQGEYEQYF. The gene calls are TRBV11-3 and TRBJ2-7, with D tentatively TRBD1 (6 bases). The CDR3 extends over 12 amino acids. Trimming took off 7 bases at V and 4 bases at J, with 11 bases between the two ends. Germline CDR1 reads SGHNT; CDR2 reads YENEEA.

The genes are TRBV25-1 and TRBJ2-1; 12 bases fit TRBD2. J was trimmed by 2 bases and V by 4 bases; bases with no gene match: 3. The CDR3 sequence is 16 residues long. CDR1 and CDR2 (germline): MGHDK, SYGVNS. The CDR3 nucleotides read TGTGCCAGCAGTGGGACTAGCGGGAAAACCTACAATGAGCAGTTCTTC. Protein sequence: CASSGTSGKTYNEQFF.

This clone was seen a handful of times. This sequence joins TRBV27 and TRBJ1-2; D may be TRBD1 (6 bases). This CDR3 is 14 amino acids long. V was trimmed by 6 bases and J by 5 bases, leaving 16 bases between them. Germline V CDR1 and CDR2: MNHEY, SMNVEV (reference sequence). CDR3 region: CASSPTGSRYGYTF. The DNA for the CDR3 is TGTGCCAGCAGCCCGACAGGCAGCAGGTATGGCTACACCTTC.

The V call is TRBV28, the J call TRBJ2-1, with a tentative D call TRBD2 (5 bases). The CDR3 covers 13 residues. Trimming took off 4 bases at V and 5 bases at J, with 9 bases between the two ends. The germline V gene encodes CDR1 MDHEN and CDR2 SYDVKM. The CDR3 nucleotides are TGTGCCAGCAGTTCCCTCGGGGACAATGAGCAGTTCTTC. This encodes CASSSLGDNEQFF.

This chain connects TRBV19 to TRBJ1-4; D is undetermined. V was cut by 6 bases and J by 4 bases, with 3 bases left in between. Germline CDR1 is LNHDA and CDR2 is SQIVND (reference sequence). This CDR3 contains 11 residues. The CDR3 is CASRLNEKLFF. DNA of the CDR3: TGTGCCAGTAGACTTAATGAAAAACTGTTTTTT. The full variable domain, with the rest looked up from reference TRBV19 and TRBJ1-4, is DGGITQSPKYLFRKEGQNVTLSCEQNLNHDAMYWYRQDPGQGLRLIYYSQIVNDFQKGDIAEGYSVSREKKESFPLTVTSAQKNPTAFYLCASRLNEKLFFGSGTQLSVL.